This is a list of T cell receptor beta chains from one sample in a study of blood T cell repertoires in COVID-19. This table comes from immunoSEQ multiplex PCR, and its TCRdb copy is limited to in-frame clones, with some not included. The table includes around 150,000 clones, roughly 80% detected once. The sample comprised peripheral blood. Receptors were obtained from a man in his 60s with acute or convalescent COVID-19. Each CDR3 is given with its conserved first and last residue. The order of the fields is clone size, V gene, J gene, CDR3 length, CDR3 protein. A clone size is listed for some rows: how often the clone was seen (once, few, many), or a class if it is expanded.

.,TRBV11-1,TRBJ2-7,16,CASSRPGTGGSYEQYF
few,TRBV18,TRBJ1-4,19,CASSSTPGQGYLANEKLFF
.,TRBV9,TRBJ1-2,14,CASSSRTGDYGYTF
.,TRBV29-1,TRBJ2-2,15,CSVRLTGPGTGELFF
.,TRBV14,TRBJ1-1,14,CASSPLAGNTEAFF
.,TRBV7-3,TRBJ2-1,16,CASSLTGASGGAKQFF
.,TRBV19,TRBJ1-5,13,CASSIDGGQPQHF
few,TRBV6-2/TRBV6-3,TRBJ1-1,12,CASSWGTGEAFF
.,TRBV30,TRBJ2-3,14,CAWARGLHTDTQYF
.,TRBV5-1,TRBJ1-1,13,CASSLGTESEAFF
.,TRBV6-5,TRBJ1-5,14,CASRRHGSNQPQHF
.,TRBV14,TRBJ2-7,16,CASSQDSREGDYEQYF
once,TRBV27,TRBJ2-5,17,CASSQDPGGGWEETQYF
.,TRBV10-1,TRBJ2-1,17,CASSGRLKRGAYNEQFF
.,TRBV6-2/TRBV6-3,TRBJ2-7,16,CASSYGGGRLTYEQYF
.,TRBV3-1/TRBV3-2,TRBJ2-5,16,CASSQDRTGQGETQYF
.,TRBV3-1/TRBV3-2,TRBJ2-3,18,CASSQVFPSGGLGYTQYF
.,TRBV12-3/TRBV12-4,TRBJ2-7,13,CASRQGQPHEQYF
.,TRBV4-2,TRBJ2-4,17,CASSHASAGGAKNIQYF
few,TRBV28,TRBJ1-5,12,CASSNRVQPQHF